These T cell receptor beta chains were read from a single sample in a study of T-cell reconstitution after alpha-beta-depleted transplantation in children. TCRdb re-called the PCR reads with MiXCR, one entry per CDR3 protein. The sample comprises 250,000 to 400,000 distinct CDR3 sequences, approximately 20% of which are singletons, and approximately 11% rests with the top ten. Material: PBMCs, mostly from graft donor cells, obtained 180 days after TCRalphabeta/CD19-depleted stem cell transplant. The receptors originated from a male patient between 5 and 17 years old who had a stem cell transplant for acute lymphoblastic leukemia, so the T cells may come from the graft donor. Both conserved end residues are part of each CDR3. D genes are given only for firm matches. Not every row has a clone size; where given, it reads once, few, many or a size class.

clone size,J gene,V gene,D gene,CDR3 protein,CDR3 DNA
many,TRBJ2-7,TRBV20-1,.,CSASRQGNEQYF,TGCAGTGCTAGTCGGCAGGGAAACGAGCAGTACTTC
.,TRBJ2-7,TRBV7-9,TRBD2,CASRMTSGNSYEQYF,TGTGCCAGCAGGATGACTAGCGGGAATTCCTACGAGCAGTACTTC
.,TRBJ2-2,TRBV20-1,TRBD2,CSARVSGTTGELFF,TGCAGTGCTAGAGTGAGCGGGACCACCGGGGAGCTGTTTTTT
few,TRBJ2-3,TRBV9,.,CASSPGSIQAETQYF,TGTGCCAGCAGCCCTGGATCAATCCAAGCGGAGACGCAGTATTTT
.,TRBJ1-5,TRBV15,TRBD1,CATTGQGVNSNQPQHF,TGTGCCACCACCGGGCAGGGGGTAAATAGCAATCAGCCCCAGCATTTT
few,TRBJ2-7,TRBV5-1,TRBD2,CASSLYGLDLNEQYF,TGCGCCAGCAGCTTGTATGGACTAGATCTGAACGAGCAGTACTTC
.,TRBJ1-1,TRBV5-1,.,CASSDRTATEAFF,TGCGCCAGCAGCGACAGGACTGCCACTGAAGCTTTCTTT
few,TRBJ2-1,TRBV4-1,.,CASSPSSAGSYNEQFF,TGCGCCAGCAGCCCCTCTAGTGCGGGATCCTACAATGAGCAGTTCTTC
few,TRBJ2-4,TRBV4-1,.,CASSPDQGTGKNIQYF,TGCGCCAGCAGCCCCGATCAGGGGACGGGCAAAAACATTCAGTACTTC
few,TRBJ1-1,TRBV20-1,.,CSARSYGRVSTEAFF,TGCAGTGCTAGATCTTACGGGAGGGTGAGCACTGAAGCTTTCTTT
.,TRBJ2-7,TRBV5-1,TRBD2,CASSLGGGGYEQYF,TGCGCCAGCAGCTTGGGGGGCGGGGGGTACGAGCAGTACTTC
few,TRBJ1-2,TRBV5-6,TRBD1,CASSFPGQGSYTF,TGTGCCAGCAGCTTTCCGGGACAGGGAAGCTACACCTTC
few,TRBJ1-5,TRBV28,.,CASSLMTTSNQPQHF,TGTGCCAGCAGTTTAATGACCACGAGCAATCAGCCCCAGCATTTT
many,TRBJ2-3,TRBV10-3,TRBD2,CAISPGLAGTKESTDTQYF,TGTGCCATCAGTCCCGGACTAGCGGGGACGAAGGAGAGCACAGATACGCAGTATTTT
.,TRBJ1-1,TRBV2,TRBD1,CASSELGTVNTEAFF,TGTGCCAGCAGTGAACTAGGGACAGTGAACACTGAAGCTTTCTTT
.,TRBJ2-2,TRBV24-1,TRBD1,CATSDRQGPGELFF,TGTGCCACCAGTGATCGACAGGGCCCCGGGGAGCTGTTTTTT
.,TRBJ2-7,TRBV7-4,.,CACGGPTYEQYF,TGTGCCTGCGGGGGCCCCACCTACGAGCAGTACTTC
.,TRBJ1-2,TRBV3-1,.,CASSQELGALVIGYGYTF,TGTGCCAGCAGCCAAGAGCTGGGGGCGTTGGTTATCGGCTATGGCTACACCTTC
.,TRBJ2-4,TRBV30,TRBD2,CASISGGANSFQYF,TGTGCCTCAATTAGCGGGGGGGCAAATTCGTTTCAGTACTTC
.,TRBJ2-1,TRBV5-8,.,CASSFISEQFF,TGTGCCAGCAGCTTTATTTCTGAGCAGTTCTTC
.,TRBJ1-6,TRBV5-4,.,CASSSRTGRSPLHF,TGTGCCAGCAGCTCCCGTACAGGGCGGTCACCCCTCCACTTT
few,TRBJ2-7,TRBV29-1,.,CSVEAQRGRSYEQYF,TGCAGCGTTGAAGCACAAAGAGGGCGCTCCTACGAGCAGTACTTC
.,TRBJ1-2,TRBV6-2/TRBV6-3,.,CASRFSGRRPNYGYTF,TGTGCCAGCAGGTTCTCCGGACGGCGCCCGAACTATGGCTACACCTTC
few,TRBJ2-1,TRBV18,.,CASSPKQGNEQFF,TGTGCCAGCTCACCAAAGCAGGGGAATGAGCAGTTCTTC
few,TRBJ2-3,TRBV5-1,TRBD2,CASSLATSVGDTQYF,TGCGCCAGCAGCTTGGCCACTAGCGTAGGAGATACGCAGTATTTT
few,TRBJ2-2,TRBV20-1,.,CSARDGRTGELFF,TGCAGTGCTAGAGACGGGAGAACCGGGGAGCTGTTTTTT
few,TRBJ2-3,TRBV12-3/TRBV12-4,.,CASSLALRATFGQYF,TGTGCCAGCAGTTTAGCCCTGCGGGCTACGTTCGGGCAGTATTTT
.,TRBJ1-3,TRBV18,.,CASSSLSENTIYF,TGTGCCAGCTCATCTTTATCAGAAAACACCATATATTTT
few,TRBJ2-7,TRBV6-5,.,CASSYVGGVTYEQYF,TGTGCCAGCAGTTACGTGGGAGGAGTGACCTACGAGCAGTACTTC
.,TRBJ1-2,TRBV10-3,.,CAIGFTVGYGYTF,TGTGCCATCGGGTTTACCGTAGGCTATGGCTACACCTTC
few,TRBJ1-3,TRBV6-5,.,CASSPSGALCF,TGTGCCAGCAGTCCATCAGGGGCCCTGTGTTTT
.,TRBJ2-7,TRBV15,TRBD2,CATSRPNGLAVRYEQYF,TGTGCCACCAGCAGACCCAACGGACTAGCGGTCCGCTACGAGCAGTACTTC
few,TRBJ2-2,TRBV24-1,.,CATSEYSYTGELFF,TGTGCCACCAGTGAGTACAGCTACACCGGGGAGCTGTTTTTT
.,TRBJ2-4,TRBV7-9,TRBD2,CASSWELGRENIQYF,TGTGCCAGCAGCTGGGAGCTGGGGAGGGAAAACATTCAGTACTTC
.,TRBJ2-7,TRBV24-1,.,CATSEGPGTNRYEQYF,TGTGCCACCAGTGAGGGCCCCGGGACGAACCGTTACGAGCAGTACTTC
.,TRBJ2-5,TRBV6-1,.,CASSAQGWETQYF,TGTGCCAGCAGCGCCCAGGGATGGGAGACCCAGTACTTC
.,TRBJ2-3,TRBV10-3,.,CAIRGVVADTQYF,TGTGCCATCCGGGGAGTGGTCGCAGATACGCAGTATTTT
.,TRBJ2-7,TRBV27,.,CASSSGGPDYEQYF,TGTGCCAGCAGTTCCGGGGGTCCTGACTACGAGCAGTACTTC
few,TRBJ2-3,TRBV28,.,CASSSGGTEGGTDTQYF,TGTGCCAGCAGTTCCGGAGGGACAGAGGGGGGCACAGATACGCAGTATTTT
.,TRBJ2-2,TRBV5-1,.,CASSLGHVNTGELFF,TGCGCCAGCAGCTTGGGACACGTGAACACCGGGGAGCTGTTTTTT
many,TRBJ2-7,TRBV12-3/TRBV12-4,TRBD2,CASSLGAGGPYEQYF,TGTGCCAGCAGTTTAGGAGCGGGAGGCCCCTACGAGCAGTACTTC
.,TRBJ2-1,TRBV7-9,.,CASSLTRIRSYNEQFF,TGTGCCAGCAGCCTCACTAGAATCCGGTCCTACAATGAGCAGTTCTTC
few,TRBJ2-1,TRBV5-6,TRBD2,CASSLWTSRQFF,TGTGCCAGCAGCTTGTGGACTAGCAGGCAGTTCTTC
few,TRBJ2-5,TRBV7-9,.,CASSLLGPQETQYF,TGTGCCAGCAGCTTATTAGGGCCTCAAGAGACCCAGTACTTC
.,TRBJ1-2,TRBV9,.,CASSVISGPYGYTF,TGTGCCAGCAGCGTAATCTCAGGCCCCTATGGCTACACCTTC
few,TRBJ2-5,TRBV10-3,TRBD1,CAIRTGGGEETQYF,TGTGCCATCAGGACAGGGGGCGGGGAGGAGACCCAGTACTTC
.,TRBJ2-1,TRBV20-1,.,CSASPAYNEQFF,TGCAGTGCTAGTCCAGCCTACAATGAGCAGTTCTTC
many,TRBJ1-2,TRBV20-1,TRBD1,CSARRQGGGYGYTF,TGCAGTGCTAGGAGACAGGGGGGCGGGTATGGCTACACCTTC
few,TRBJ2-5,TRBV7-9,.,CASSLAGRQTQYF,TGTGCCAGCAGCTTAGCGGGGCGACAGACCCAGTACTTC